These 22 T cell receptor beta chains were sequenced from one sample in a study of brain T cells in children with intractable seizures. Time point described: blood from clinic visit 5 months post-surgery; TSC patient then seizure free. Here immunoSEQ multiplex PCR was the method, and the copy in TCRdb shows in-frame clones only, minus some. The repertoire has 300,000 to 400,000 clones, over 85% of them found once; the top ten carry roughly 5.8%. The material was peripheral blood, obtained roughly 5 months after surgery. These receptors were taken from a boy under three years old with tuberous sclerosis and intractable seizures.

The chain links TRBV6-2 or TRBV6-3 to TRBJ2-6; 7 bases are a match to TRBD1. The germline V gene has CDR1 MNHEY and CDR2 SVGEGT. V trimming: 6 bases; J trimming: 7 bases; junction bases outside the gene matches: 15. This CDR3 region has 17 residues. CDR3: CASSSGTDTLGANVLTF. In nucleotides, the CDR3 is TGTGCCAGCAGCTCCGGGACAGATACTCTGGGCGCCAACGTCCTGACTTTC.

The chain has TRBV4-1 and TRBJ1-5; weak D call: TRBD1 (5 bases). Germline CDR1 MGHRA, CDR2 YSYEKL. Trimming pared 6 bases from V and 0 bases from J, leaving 21 bases between. The CDR3 consists of 18 residues. CDR3 residues: CASSHFIRQKDSNQPQHF. DNA for the CDR3: TGCGCCAGCAGTCATTTTATTCGACAGAAGGATAGCAATCAGCCCCAGCATTTT.

The chain employs TRBV12-5 and TRBJ1-2; the match to TRBD1 covers 7 bases. This CDR3 has 18 residues. Per germline, CDR1 LGHNT and CDR2 FRNRAP. Germline trimming cut 4 bases from V and 1 base from J; bases unmatched to any gene: 15. The chain's CDR3 is CASGSRQGAFLFNYGYTF. The CDR3 region has the DNA TGTGCTAGTGGTTCTCGACAGGGCGCCTTTCTTTTTAACTATGGCTACACCTTC.

The J gene is TRBJ2-7, the V gene TRBV11-2; either TRBD1 or TRBD2 may supply D (5 bases each). Germline-derived CDR1 and CDR2 are SGHAT and FQNNGV. This CDR3 is 15 amino acids long. V lost 5 bases, J lost 3 bases, and 17 bases lay in between. This chain's CDR3 is CASSPQYEGSYEQYF. DNA for the CDR3: TGTGCCAGCAGCCCGCAGTACGAGGGGAGCTACGAGCAGTACTTC.

This clone appeared a single time. This sequence joins TRBV4-1 and TRBJ2-4; unclear D gene. The V gene's germline CDR1 is MGHRA and CDR2 YSYEKL. This CDR3 has 17 residues. Trimming pared 3 bases from V and 0 bases from J, leaving 15 bases between. The DNA of the CDR3 is TGCGCCAGCAGCCACCTAGGACGAGGACCAGCCAAAAACATTCAGTACTTC. Its translation: CASSHLGRGPAKNIQYF.

The chain is built from TRBV2 and TRBJ2-3; TRBD1 might be the D (6 bases). CDR1 SNHLY and CDR2 FYNNEI come from the germline V gene. The length of the CDR3 is 16 residues. The V and J ends lost 2 bases and 2 bases respectively, with 14 bases between them. The CDR3 reads CASSELRQADTDTQYF. CDR3 in DNA: TGTGCCAGCAGTGAATTGCGACAGGCCGACACAGATACGCAGTATTTT.

The chain combines TRBV13 with TRBJ2-7; 12 nucleotides line up with TRBD2. Trimming removed 3 bases from V and 7 bases from J; junction bases left unmatched: 10. Germline V lookup: CDR1 PRHDT, CDR2 FYEKMQ (reference sequence). The CDR3 is 16 amino acids. CDR3 nucleotide sequence: TGTGCCAGCAGCTTCCGGCGGACTAGCGGGGCGGGGGAGCAGTACTTC. It encodes CASSFRRTSGAGEQYF. The full variable domain, completed using reference TRBV13 and TRBJ2-7, is AAGVIQSPRHLIKEKRETATLKCYPIPRHDTVYWYQQGPGQDPQFLISFYEKMQSDKGSIPDRFSAQQFSDYHSELNMSSLELGDSALYFCASSFRRTSGAGEQYFGPGTRLTVT.

Only one count was recorded for this clone. The rearrangement joins TRBV5-1 to TRBJ2-7, with TRBD1 matching 8 bases. With V trimmed by 4 bases and J by 3 bases, 9 bases remained unmatched. Germline loops: CDR1 SGHRS, CDR2 YFSETQ. There are 15 residues in the CDR3. The CDR3: CASSHGQGIGYEQYF. CDR3 DNA: TGCGCCAGCAGCCACGGACAGGGAATAGGCTACGAGCAGTACTTC.

The chain employs TRBV5-5 and TRBJ1-1; D ambiguous. Germline CDR1 and CDR2: SGHKS and YYEKEE (reference sequence). This CDR3 region has 15 residues. V was clipped by 2 bases and J by 6 bases, with 17 bases between them. The CDR3 region is CASSFVTEPMAEAFF. Written as DNA, the CDR3 is TGTGCCAGCAGCTTTGTGACCGAGCCAATGGCTGAAGCTTTCTTT.

This sequence joins TRBV2 and TRBJ2-2; D call uncertain. CDR1 is SNHLY, CDR2 FYNNEI, per germline. Trimming left V 4 bases short and J 4 bases short, with 7 bases between. The CDR3 runs 13 residues. CDR3 in amino acids: CASSVSLTGELFF. The CDR3 DNA reads as TGTGCCAGCAGTGTGTCCCTCACCGGGGAGCTGTTTTTT.

This clone occurred once. This rearrangement joins TRBV5-6 to TRBJ1-4; possibly TRBD1 for D (5 bases). Between the trimmed V and J ends, which lost 4 bases and 0 bases, there was a span of 10 bases. Germline CDR1 reads SGHDT; CDR2 reads YYEEEE. The CDR3 totals 15 residues. CDR3: CASSLDSATNEKLFF. The CDR3 nucleotides read TGTGCCAGCAGCCTAGACAGCGCAACTAATGAAAAACTGTTTTTT.

The rearrangement links TRBV21-1 to TRBJ2-7; TRBD2 is the table's D call, not checked against the DNA. TRBV21-1 represents a pseudogene. The CDR3 extends over 15 amino acids. The CDR3 nucleotides read TGTGCCAGCAGCCCCGGGGGGGGTATTCCCTACGAGCAGTACTTC. Protein sequence: CASSPGGGIPYEQYF.

The rearrangement joins TRBV30 to TRBJ2-7; TRBD1 is a possible D gene (5 bases). The CDR3 totals 12 residues. Trimming shortened V by 8 bases and J by 1 base, and 12 bases separated the two germline ends. The V gene's germline CDR1 is GTSNPN and CDR2 SVGIG (reference sequence). As DNA, the CDR3 is TGTGCCGTGAGAGACAGTTCCTACGAGCAGTACTTC. As protein: CAVRDSSYEQYF.

The chain links TRBV27 to TRBJ2-2, with 10 bases aligning to TRBD1. This CDR3 contains 18 residues. Germline-derived CDR1 and CDR2 are MNHEY and SMNVEV (reference sequence). J lost 2 bases, V lost 5 bases, and 11 bases had no gene match. CDR3 bases: TGTGCCAGCAGTCGGGGCCGGACAGGGGGAACTAACACCGGGGAGCTGTTTTTT. Its translation is CASSRGRTGGTNTGELFF.

V is TRBV29-1 and J is TRBJ2-6, with 7 positions matching TRBD1. The germline V gene encodes CDR1 SQVTM and CDR2 ANQGSEA. The trim removed 5 bases at V and 0 bases at J, leaving 4 bases unmatched. The CDR3 spans 15 residues. CDR3 region: CSVTQGTSGANVLTF. The CDR3 nucleotides are TGCAGCGTTACACAGGGGACCTCTGGGGCCAACGTCCTGACTTTC.

This clone was detected once. This sequence joins TRBV7-8 and TRBJ1-2; 8 bases match TRBD1. J gave up 1 base and V 5 bases, and 3 bases lay outside the gene matches. Germline CDR1 reads SGHVS; CDR2 reads FQNEAQ. CDR3 length: 14 amino acids. CDR3 loop: CASSPDRGNYGYTF. Here the CDR3 DNA reads TGTGCCAGCAGCCCCGACAGGGGTAACTATGGCTACACCTTC. Combining the CDR3 with reference TRBV7-8 and TRBJ1-2 gives the whole variable domain GAGVSQSPRYKVAKRGQDVALRCDPISGHVSLFWYQQALGQGPEFLTYFQNEAQLDKSGLPSDRFFAERPEGSVSTLKIQRTQQEDSAVYLCASSPDRGNYGYTFGSGTRLTVV.

The chain uses TRBV6-2 or TRBV6-3 and TRBJ1-1; the D is unclear. The germline V and J ends were trimmed by 5 bases and 4 bases, with 20 bases remaining between them. The CDR3 is 16 amino acids. Germline CDR1 is MNHEY and CDR2 is SVGEGT. CDR3 DNA: TGTGCCAGCAGTACCCCCTCGGCGGTGGCGGGCACTGAAGCTTTCTTT. Protein sequence: CASSTPSAVAGTEAFF.

This chain links TRBV19 with TRBJ1-5; D not certain. Trimming cost V 8 bases and J 5 bases, with 22 bases left between them. The CDR3 contains 16 residues. Germline V gives CDR1 LNHDA, CDR2 SQIVND (reference sequence). The DNA for the CDR3 is TGTGCCAGTCTCAACGGCGCGACCGGGGATCATCAGCCCCAGCATTTT. It specifies CASLNGATGDHQPQHF.

The chain uses TRBV30 and TRBJ1-2; 9 nucleotides align to TRBD1. CDR1 and CDR2 (germline): GTSNPN, SVGIG (reference sequence). This CDR3 is 11 amino acids long. V lost 3 bases to trimming and J lost 8 bases; unmatched junction nucleotides: 1. This CDR3 reads CAWRGTGGYTF. Written as DNA, the CDR3 is TGTGCCTGGAGAGGGACAGGGGGCTACACCTTC.

V and J are TRBV5-4 and TRBJ2-2; tentatively, D is TRBD2 (6 bases). Trimming pared 6 bases from V and 7 bases from J, leaving 19 bases between. The CDR3 runs 15 residues. Germline assignment: CDR1 SGHNT and CDR2 YYREEE (reference sequence). The CDR3 DNA reads TGTGCCAGCACCCTTGGAGGGGTTAATCACGGGGAGCTGTTTTTT. This sequence encodes CASTLGGVNHGELFF.

J is TRBJ2-7 and V is TRBV6-5; D is possibly TRBD1 or TRBD2 (5 bases each). Trimming stripped 0 bases from V and 3 bases from J, with 12 bases between. Germline CDR1 MNHEY, CDR2 SVGAGI. The CDR3 has 15 amino acids. DNA of the CDR3: TGTGCCAGCAGTTACTCTTGGGACGCAGACTACGAGCAGTACTTC. The encoded protein is CASSYSWDADYEQYF.

This sequence joins TRBV24-1 and TRBJ1-1; D perhaps matches TRBD1 (6 bases). V lost 3 bases and J 11 bases, leaving 15 bases between the germline ends. Germline V gives CDR1 KGHDR, CDR2 SFDVKD. The CDR3 extends over 13 amino acids. This CDR3 is CATSDGGDRRAFF. CDR3 sequence (DNA): TGTGCCACCAGTGATGGGGGTGACAGGAGGGCTTTCTTT.